The next 27 T cell receptor beta chains were all read from a single sample in a study of vaccination effects on CD4 cells after COVID-19. Here immunoSEQ multiplex PCR was the method, and the copy in TCRdb shows in-frame clones only, minus some. The repertoire holds approximately 74,000 clones, about four fifths seen once, with over 2.5% in the top ten. Antigen specificity for these receptors is unknown. Peptide-pool stimulation followed by sequencing identified expanded antigen-specific CD4+ clonotypes in the ViraFEST assay. A 10-day culture period preceded the isolation of CD4+ T cells. Among the vaccine recipients, none had a prior SARS-CoV-2 infection, and nucleocapsid antibodies were negative. The sequencing used CD4+ T cells from PBMCs cultured with HCoV-NL63 spike peptides, collected before COVID-19 vaccination. Receptors originate from a human donor who received a COVID-19 vaccine.

The chain carries TRBV14 and TRBJ2-5, with TRBD2 identical over 7 bases. The germline V gene encodes CDR1 SGHDN and CDR2 FVKESK. The CDR3 has 15 amino acids. The J segment lost 4 bases and the V segment lost 0 bases, leaving 5 bases of the junction unmatched. The CDR3 DNA sequence: TGTGCCAGCAGCCAAGATCTGACTAGCAGAGAGACCCAGTACTTC. Its translation: CASSQDLTSRETQYF.

Note on this clone: Other DNA sequences in this sample translate to the same CDR3. The chain joins TRBV3-1 (or the pseudogene TRBV3-2) to TRBJ1-5; D is undetermined. Germline V gene data show CDR1 as LGHDT and CDR2 as YNNKEL (reference sequence). Trimming took off 1 base at V and 4 bases at J, with 5 bases between the two ends. CDR3 length: 13 residues. DNA for the CDR3: TGTGCCAGCAGCCAAGTAGGTAATCAGCCCCAGCATTTT. Protein: CASSQVGNQPQHF.

Comment on this clone: The sample carries other DNA sequences with the same CDR3. The DNA of the CDR3 is TGTGCCAGTAGCATTCAGGGAGGAACTGAAGCTTTCTTT. This sequence encodes CASSIQGGTEAFF. The V and J genes are TRBV19 and TRBJ1-1; TRBD1 might be the D (5 bases). Germline V gives CDR1 LNHDA, CDR2 SQIVND (reference sequence). The CDR3 sequence is 13 residues long. Trimming took off 6 bases at V and 5 bases at J, with 13 bases between the two ends.

The chain combines TRBV24-1 with TRBJ2-5; TRBD1 might be the D (6 bases). There are 14 residues in the CDR3. The germline gives CDR1 KGHDR, CDR2 SFDVKD. Trimming took 3 bases from V and 5 from J, leaving 12 bases between them. The DNA of the CDR3 is TGTGCCACCAGTGATACCAGGGGTGGCGAGACCCAGTACTTC. Translating it yields CATSDTRGGETQYF.

Details on this clone: In this CDR3 the conserved last residue, phenylalanine or tryptophan, is missing, so a read error is likely. The DNA is left out, because the CDR3 cannot be placed on it with certainty; the CDR3 is given as TCRdb lists it. CDR3 amino acids: CASSQGSV. The chain uses TRBV4-2 and TRBJ2-4. 8 amino acids form the CDR3, both terminal residues included. Germline V gene data show CDR1 as LGHNA and CDR2 as YNFKEQ.

The gene calls are TRBV14 and TRBJ1-1; weak D call: TRBD1 (5 bases). The CDR3 has 13 amino acids. The germline CDR1 and CDR2 sequences are SGHDN and FVKESK. Trimming took 2 bases from V and 9 from J, leaving 13 bases between them. The CDR3 DNA sequence: TGTGCCAGCAGCCAATTGCAGGGCGGGAAAGCTTTCTTT. It encodes CASSQLQGGKAFF.

The J gene is TRBJ1-3, the V gene TRBV4-1; D uncertain. Trimming shortened V by 6 bases and J by 3 bases, and 12 bases separated the two germline ends. CDR1 and CDR2 (germline): MGHRA, YSYEKL. This CDR3 has 14 residues. The CDR3 region is CASRQREGGNTIYF. The CDR3, as DNA: TGCGCCAGCAGGCAACGGGAAGGTGGAAACACCATATATTTT.

This clone was recorded once. The chain carries TRBV28 and TRBJ1-1, with D possibly being TRBD1 (5 bases). Germline lookup yields CDR1 MDHEN and CDR2 SYDVKM. The CDR3 is made up of 16 amino acids. V lost 1 base, J lost 1 base, and 13 bases lay in between. CDR3 amino acids: CASSLLTLGENTEAFF. The DNA for the CDR3 is TGTGCCAGCAGTTTATTAACCCTGGGGGAGAACACTGAAGCTTTCTTT.

This clone showed up just a few times. This chain joins TRBV19 and TRBJ1-6, with 9 nucleotides matching TRBD1. From germline, CDR1 is LNHDA and CDR2 SQIVND (reference sequence). The CDR3 contains 14 residues. V dropped 3 bases and J dropped 7; count of bases not matched to a gene: 1. CDR3 bases: TGTGCCAGTAGTATTACAGGGGGCAATTCACCCCTCCACTTT. Translated, it gives CASSITGGNSPLHF.

This clone appeared a single time. V gene TRBV10-2 combines with J gene TRBJ2-7; 7 positions agree with TRBD2. The germline V gene has CDR1 WSHSY and CDR2 SAAADI. The CDR3 is 13 amino acids. Trimming removed 3 bases from V and 6 bases from J; junction bases left unmatched: 5. The CDR3 sequence: CASSETSAVEQYV. CDR3 sequence (DNA): TGCGCCAGCAGTGAAACTAGCGCGGTCGAGCAGTACGTC.

The chain links TRBV4-3 to TRBJ1-1; 10 nucleotides match TRBD1. Trimming took 1 base from V and 4 from J; bases not matched to a gene: 3. The V gene's germline CDR1 is LGHNA and CDR2 YSLEER. The CDR3 consists of 15 residues. The CDR3 region is CASSQGRQGATEAFF. The CDR3 coding sequence is TGCGCCAGCAGCCAAGGGAGACAGGGGGCCACTGAAGCTTTCTTT.

The chain is built from TRBV6-5 and TRBJ1-2; possibly TRBD1 for D (5 bases). V shed 6 bases and J shed 3 bases, with 17 bases lying between them. The CDR3 runs to 15 residues. CDR1 and CDR2 from the germline V gene are MNHEY and SVGAGI. The CDR3 spells CASRTGGAGDYGYTF. CDR3 nucleotides: TGTGCCAGCAGGACGGGAGGGGCGGGGGACTATGGCTACACCTTC.

V usage is TRBV19 and J usage is TRBJ1-1, with TRBD1 as a possible D gene (6 bases). The germline V gene has CDR1 LNHDA and CDR2 SQIVND (reference sequence). V was cut by 3 bases and J by 0 bases, with 11 bases left in between. The CDR3 loop spans 15 amino acids. The CDR3: CASSIYGGMNTEAFF. For the CDR3, the DNA is TGTGCCAGTAGTATTTATGGGGGCATGAACACTGAAGCTTTCTTT.

This clone appeared a single time. V gene TRBV28 combines with J gene TRBJ2-1; 7 nucleotides line up with TRBD2. The CDR3 spans 16 residues. Germline loops: CDR1 MDHEN, CDR2 SYDVKM. With V trimmed by 8 bases and J by 2 bases, 12 bases remained unmatched. This chain's CDR3 is CASPEGREDAYNEQFF. The DNA of the CDR3 is TGTGCCAGCCCCGAGGGGAGGGAGGACGCCTACAATGAGCAGTTCTTC. The whole variable domain, filled in from reference TRBV28 and TRBJ2-1, reads DVKVTQSSRYLVKRTGEKVFLECVQDMDHENMFWYRQDPGLGLRLIYFSYDVKMKEKGDIPEGYSVSREKKERFSLILESASTNQTSMYLCASPEGREDAYNEQFFGPGTRLTVL.

This clone occurred a few times. The chain employs TRBV2 and TRBJ2-2; D is unclear. In germline, CDR1 is SNHLY, CDR2 FYNNEI. V was shortened by 4 bases and J by 3 bases, with 9 bases between the two germline ends. This CDR3 has 14 amino acids. CDR3: CASSVTSDTGELFF. The DNA for the CDR3 is TGTGCCAGCAGTGTAACGTCGGACACCGGGGAGCTGTTTTTT.

CDR3 loop: CASSWSPQANYGYTF. CDR3 DNA: TGTGCCAGCAGCTGGAGCCCGCAGGCTAACTATGGCTACACCTTC. This chain links TRBV7-8 with TRBJ1-2; D uncertain. CDR3 length: 15 residues. V was pared by 4 bases and J by 0 bases, with 12 bases between. The germline CDR1 and CDR2 sequences are SGHVS and FQNEAQ.

This clone was seen more than once but under ten times. V usage is TRBV6-5 and J usage is TRBJ1-1; D remains ambiguous. The germline V gene has CDR1 MNHEY and CDR2 SVGAGI. V dropped 10 bases and J dropped 2 bases, with 17 bases sitting between them. This CDR3 spans 14 amino acids. CDR3 sequence: CATRVHRGNTEAFF. The CDR3 nucleotides are TGTGCCACCCGGGTGCATAGAGGTAACACTGAAGCTTTCTTT.

The chain carries TRBV4-3 and TRBJ1-3; D not resolved. CDR1 and CDR2 from the germline V gene are LGHNA and YSLEER. Trimming took off 2 bases at V and 5 bases at J, with 10 bases between the two ends. The CDR3 sequence is 14 residues long. CDR3 protein: CASSQYVQRNTIYF. CDR3 in DNA: TGCGCCAGCAGCCAATACGTTCAAAGAAACACCATATATTTT.

The rearrangement joins TRBV2 to TRBJ2-3, with TRBD2 identical over 7 bases. CDR3 length: 14 amino acids. V lost 4 bases to trimming and J lost 4 bases; unmatched junction nucleotides: 5. From germline, CDR1 is SNHLY and CDR2 FYNNEI. CDR3 sequence reads: CASSVSAGADTQYF. The CDR3 region has the DNA TGTGCCAGCAGTGTGAGTGCGGGGGCAGATACGCAGTATTTT.

This sequence joins TRBV11-3 and TRBJ2-7; the D call may be TRBD1 or TRBD2 (5 bases each). The CDR3 has 11 residues. V gave up 8 bases and J gave up 5 bases, with 10 bases separating them. Germline CDR1 and CDR2: SGHNT and YENEEA. The CDR3 here is CASLPGHEQYV. DNA of the CDR3: TGTGCCAGCCTTCCGGGACACGAGCAGTACGTC.

This rearrangement joins TRBV5-6 to TRBJ1-2; 9 bases map to TRBD1. The CDR3 is 14 amino acids. Germline V gene data show CDR1 as SGHDT and CDR2 as YYEEEE. J gave up 6 bases and V 4 bases, and 7 bases lay outside the gene matches. CDR3 nucleotides: TGTGCCAGCAGCCGAACAGGGGGCGCAGATGGCTACACCTTC. This encodes CASSRTGGADGYTF.

The CDR3 DNA reads TGTGCCAGCAGCCCCGGTTTCGGGACAACTCAAGAGACCCAGTACTTC. Its translation: CASSPGFGTTQETQYF. The chain joins TRBV7-3 to TRBJ2-5, with D possibly matching TRBD1 (6 bases). The CDR3 runs 16 residues. Germline loops: CDR1 SGHTA, CDR2 FQGTGA. The V gene lost 5 bases and the J gene lost 2 bases, with 18 bases spanning the gap.

This chain joins TRBV7-2 and TRBJ1-5; TRBD1 is a possible D gene (5 bases). CDR3 size: 14 residues. Per germline, CDR1 SGHTA and CDR2 FQGNSA. Trimming removed 3 bases from V and 4 bases from J, with 10 bases in between. CDR3 protein: CASSFFQGNQPQHF. DNA of the CDR3: TGTGCCAGCAGCTTTTTTCAGGGTAATCAGCCCCAGCATTTT.

The chain uses TRBV29-1 and TRBJ1-4; tentative D call: TRBD1 (6 bases). V gave up 4 bases and J gave up 0 bases, with 12 bases separating them. Germline CDR1 is SQVTM and CDR2 is ANQGSEA. CDR3 length: 15 residues. The CDR3 nucleotides read TGCAGCGTTGGGGACATTTTAGCAACTAATGAAAAACTGTTTTTT. This gives the protein CSVGDILATNEKLFF.

V gene TRBV28 combines with J gene TRBJ1-2; no clear D. This CDR3 comprises 12 residues. Per the germline V gene, CDR1 is MDHEN and CDR2 is SYDVKM. Between the trimmed V and J ends, which lost 6 bases and 5 bases, there was a span of 10 bases. The CDR3 region has the DNA TGTGCCAGCAGGACCAGTGGGTATGGCTACACCTTC. It translates to CASRTSGYGYTF.

This clone was detected a few times. The genes are TRBV19 and TRBJ1-1; D is possibly TRBD1 (5 bases). The germline gives CDR1 LNHDA, CDR2 SQIVND (reference sequence). V dropped 9 bases and J dropped 1 base, with 9 bases sitting between them. The CDR3 is made up of 12 amino acids. In nucleotides, the CDR3 is TGTGCCAGCTCAACAGGGAACACTGAAGCTTTCTTT. It is translated as CASSTGNTEAFF.

This clone was observed a handful of times. The chain carries TRBV19 and TRBJ1-5, with D unclear. This CDR3 spans 14 amino acids. Germline V gene lookup returns CDR1 LNHDA and CDR2 SQIVND (reference sequence). V lost 3 bases to trimming and J lost 5 bases, with 11 bases between them. The CDR3 DNA follows: TGTGCCAGTAGTATTGCCGGGAGCGATCAGCCCCAGCATTTT. Its protein product is CASSIAGSDQPQHF.